This T cell receptor beta chain was sequenced for a study of T cell responses to AZD1222 COVID-19 vaccine. Germline V gene data show CDR1 as SGHTA and CDR2 as FQGNSA. CDR3 length equals 14 residues. The V and J ends lost 10 bases and 6 bases, in that order; junction bases with no gene match: 10. Assay: immunoSEQ multiplex PCR; the TCRdb copy retains only in-frame clones and omits some. The sample consists of about 120,000 clones, just over 85% of them appearing once. The rearrangement links TRBV7-2 to TRBJ2-2, with 8 bases that match TRBD2. The clonotype originates from an adult in good health. The sample here was peripheral blood, taken on day 0 of AZD1222 vaccination. CDR3 in DNA: TGTGCCACCCGGGGGGGGCTGCGCCCCGGGGAGCTGTTTTTT. It yields the protein CATRGGLRPGELFF.